A single sample is the source of the 19 T cell receptor beta chains below, sequenced in a study of PD-1 blockade in classical Hodgkin lymphoma. Every patient relapsed after autologous stem cell transplantation, and brentuximab vedotin exposure varied. The method was immunoSEQ multiplex PCR; TCRdb's version includes in-frame clones alone and lacks a portion of them. Of fewer than 100,000 clones listed, roughly 90% are singletons. Sample: peripheral blood mononuclear cells (PBMCs), taken at baseline. The receptors were sampled from a human donor with classical Hodgkin lymphoma.

The chain links TRBV6-1 to TRBJ2-6, with unresolved D. CDR1 is MNHNS and CDR2 is SASEGT in the germline V gene. Trimming left V 3 bases short and J 12 bases short, with 12 bases between. The CDR3 spans 13 residues. CDR3 protein: CASSDSNTPVLTF. In DNA, the CDR3 is TGTGCCAGCAGTGACAGTAATACCCCCGTCCTGACTTTC.

CDR3 in amino acids: CASSLGGGLSTDTQYF. The DNA of the CDR3 is TGTGCCAGCAGCTTAGGCGGCGGACTCAGCACAGATACGCAGTATTTT. The chain combines TRBV7-3 with TRBJ2-3, with D possibly TRBD2 on 5 matching bases. The germline V and J ends were trimmed by 2 bases and 0 bases, with 12 bases remaining between them. The CDR3 sequence is 16 residues long. CDR1 SGHTA and CDR2 FQGTGA come from the germline V gene. Full variable domain (missing parts from reference TRBV7-3 and TRBJ2-3): GAGVSQTPSNKVTEKGKYVELRCDPISGHTALYWYRQSLGQGPEFLIYFQGTGAADDSGLPNDRFFAVRPEGSVSTLKIQRTERGDSAVYLCASSLGGGLSTDTQYFGPGTRLTVL.

The CDR3, as DNA: TGTGCCTGTTCCGGGGGCCTAGGAGCCTACGAGCAGTACTTC. This encodes CACSGGLGAYEQYF. The J gene is TRBJ2-7, the V gene TRBV6-5, with D perhaps given as TRBD1 or TRBD2 (6 bases each). The CDR3 loop spans 14 amino acids. Germline CDR1 and CDR2: MNHEY and SVGAGI. V lost 11 bases and J 2 bases, leaving 19 bases between the germline ends.

This chain uses TRBV27 with TRBJ1-2; D not resolved. V lost 4 bases and J 5 bases, leaving 11 bases between the germline ends. The germline V gene has CDR1 MNHEY and CDR2 SMNVEV (reference sequence). This CDR3 spans 13 amino acids. The CDR3 here is CASSSDRWYGYTF. In nucleotides, the CDR3 is TGTGCCAGCAGTTCAGACCGCTGGTATGGCTACACCTTC.

This clone appeared once. The J gene is TRBJ2-2, the V gene TRBV9, with 13 bases identical to TRBD2. The CDR3 is made up of 18 amino acids. J gave up 6 bases and V 1 base, and 9 bases lay outside the gene matches. CDR1 and CDR2 (germline): SGDLS, YYNGEE. CDR3 sequence reads: CASSVSTSGRTRSGELFF. The CDR3 nucleotides read TGTGCCAGCAGCGTATCGACTAGCGGGAGGACACGGTCCGGGGAGCTGTTTTTT.

The chain is built from TRBV4-1 and TRBJ2-1; D perhaps matches TRBD1 (5 bases). V was trimmed by 3 bases and J by 0 bases, leaving 18 bases between them. Germline CDR1 MGHRA, CDR2 YSYEKL. The CDR3 has 18 amino acids. CDR3 sequence reads: CASSQQTGYSFSYNEQFF. The CDR3 DNA follows: TGCGCCAGCAGCCAGCAAACAGGTTATAGCTTCTCCTACAATGAGCAGTTCTTC.

This chain joins TRBV6-4 and TRBJ2-3; D assignment may be TRBD1 or TRBD2 (5 bases each). Germline V gene sequence: CDR1 MRHNA, CDR2 SNTAGT. This CDR3 has 13 residues. With 5 bases removed from V and 6 bases from J, the gap between germline ends came to 12 bases. The CDR3, as DNA: TGTGCCAGCAGTTCGCTGGGGACGGATACGCAGTATTTT. It specifies CASSSLGTDTQYF.

The gene calls are TRBV6-5 and TRBJ1-2, with D hard to call. The CDR3 covers 15 residues. Germline-derived CDR1 and CDR2 are MNHEY and SVGAGI. Between the trimmed V and J ends, which lost 5 bases and 11 bases, there was a span of 24 bases. In DNA, the CDR3 is TGTGCCAGCAGTCCGAACGTGGTCGGATTCTATCGGTACACCTTC. It is translated as CASSPNVVGFYRYTF.

V gene TRBV28 combines with J gene TRBJ2-2; 9 bases align to TRBD1. With 6 bases clipped from V and 4 bases from J, the junction kept 3 bases outside the gene matches. Germline loops: CDR1 MDHEN, CDR2 SYDVKM. CDR3 length equals 14 residues. For the CDR3, the DNA is TGTGCCAGCAGCATGACAGGGGGCACCGGGGAGCTGTTTTTT. It codes for CASSMTGGTGELFF. The full variable domain, with the rest looked up from reference TRBV28 and TRBJ2-2, is DVKVTQSSRYLVKRTGEKVFLECVQDMDHENMFWYRQDPGLGLRLIYFSYDVKMKEKGDIPEGYSVSREKKERFSLILESASTNQTSMYLCASSMTGGTGELFFGEGSRLTVL.

The J gene is TRBJ2-1, the V gene TRBV28; D possibly corresponds to TRBD2 (5 bases). The CDR3 has 16 residues. The germline V gene encodes CDR1 MDHEN and CDR2 SYDVKM. Trimming cost V 5 bases and J 0 bases, with 14 bases left between them. This CDR3 is CASSTGGLASYNEQFF. For the CDR3, the DNA is TGTGCCAGCAGTACCGGCGGGCTAGCCTCCTACAATGAGCAGTTCTTC.

The chain has TRBV7-8 and TRBJ1-4; 10 positions match TRBD1. CDR1 is SGHVS and CDR2 is FQNEAQ in the germline V gene. Trimming at V came to 5 bases and at J to 8 bases, leaving 5 bases not matched to a gene. There are 14 residues in the CDR3. CDR3 nucleotide sequence: TGTGCCAGCAGCCCGACAGGGGGCGGCGAAAAACTGTTTTTT. It specifies CASSPTGGGEKLFF.

In this sample, this clone turned up once. The gene calls are TRBV9 and TRBJ1-4, with D hard to call. The germline V and J ends were trimmed by 0 bases and 5 bases, with 11 bases remaining between them. The germline V gene has CDR1 SGDLS and CDR2 YYNGEE. The CDR3 sequence is 15 residues long. The CDR3 DNA reads as TGTGCCAGCAGCGTAGGGGTAGAGAGAAATGAAAAACTGTTTTTT. Translating gives CASSVGVERNEKLFF.

This clone was observed a few times. This chain connects TRBV19 to TRBJ1-2; D ambiguous. The CDR3 is 12 amino acids. The germline V and J ends were trimmed by 6 bases and 8 bases, with 13 bases remaining between them. CDR1 is LNHDA and CDR2 is SQIVND in the germline V gene (reference sequence). The CDR3: CASSSARWGYTF. Here the CDR3 DNA reads TGTGCCAGTAGCTCTGCACGGTGGGGCTACACCTTC.

V gene TRBV7-2 combines with J gene TRBJ1-3, with 8 bases matching TRBD1. Germline CDR1 and CDR2: SGHTA and FQGNSA. CDR3 size: 15 residues. V lost 4 bases, J lost 3 bases, and 5 bases stayed unmatched. The CDR3 here is CASSYVTGGGNTIYF. In DNA form, the CDR3 reads TGTGCCAGCAGCTACGTAACAGGGGGTGGAAACACCATATATTTT. The full variable domain, in which reference TRBV7-2 and TRBJ1-3 provide the parts outside the CDR3, is GAGVSQSPSNKVTEKGKDVELRCDPISGHTALYWYRQSLGQGLEFLIYFQGNSAPDKSGLPSDRFSAERTGGSVSTLTIQRTQQEDSAVYLCASSYVTGGGNTIYFGEGSWLTVV.

This rearrangement joins TRBV7-9 to TRBJ2-7; a possible D gene is TRBD1 (6 bases). There are 13 residues in the CDR3. V was trimmed by 6 bases and J by 3 bases, leaving 12 bases between them. Germline V gene sequence: CDR1 SEHNR, CDR2 FQNEAQ (reference sequence). The CDR3 protein is CASSWQGLYEQYF. DNA for the CDR3: TGTGCCAGCAGTTGGCAGGGGCTCTACGAGCAGTACTTC.

The chain has TRBV6-5 and TRBJ1-2; D uncertain. This CDR3 is built from 13 residues. CDR1 is MNHEY, CDR2 SVGAGI, per germline. The V gene lost 7 bases and the J gene lost 5 bases, with 14 bases spanning the gap. CDR3 region: CASTSTGGYGYTF. CDR3 DNA: TGTGCCAGCACCTCGACGGGTGGGTATGGCTACACCTTC.

The chain couples TRBV15 to TRBJ1-2; a possible D gene is TRBD1 (5 bases). Germline V gene data show CDR1 as LNHNV and CDR2 as YYDKDF (reference sequence). CDR3 size: 13 residues. V was shortened by 0 bases and J by 8 bases, with 10 bases between the two germline ends. The CDR3 sequence: CATSRDRGGGYTF. CDR3 nucleotide sequence: TGTGCCACCAGCAGAGATAGGGGTGGGGGCTACACCTTC.

V is TRBV29-1 and J is TRBJ1-3; D is unclear. V was trimmed by 7 bases and J by 1 base, leaving 8 bases between them. This CDR3 has 12 amino acids. The germline V gene encodes CDR1 SQVTM and CDR2 ANQGSEA. CDR3 amino acids: CSGRWSGNTIYF. The CDR3 DNA is TGCAGCGGCCGTTGGTCTGGAAACACCATATATTTT.

The chain couples TRBV5-1 to TRBJ2-7; 7 positions agree with TRBD2. V was clipped by 5 bases and J by 4 bases; unmatched bases: 6. Germline CDR1 SGHRS, CDR2 YFSETQ. There are 13 residues in the CDR3. CDR3 sequence reads: CASSRTSYYEQYF. CDR3 nucleotides: TGCGCCAGCAGTCGGACTAGTTATTACGAGCAGTACTTC.